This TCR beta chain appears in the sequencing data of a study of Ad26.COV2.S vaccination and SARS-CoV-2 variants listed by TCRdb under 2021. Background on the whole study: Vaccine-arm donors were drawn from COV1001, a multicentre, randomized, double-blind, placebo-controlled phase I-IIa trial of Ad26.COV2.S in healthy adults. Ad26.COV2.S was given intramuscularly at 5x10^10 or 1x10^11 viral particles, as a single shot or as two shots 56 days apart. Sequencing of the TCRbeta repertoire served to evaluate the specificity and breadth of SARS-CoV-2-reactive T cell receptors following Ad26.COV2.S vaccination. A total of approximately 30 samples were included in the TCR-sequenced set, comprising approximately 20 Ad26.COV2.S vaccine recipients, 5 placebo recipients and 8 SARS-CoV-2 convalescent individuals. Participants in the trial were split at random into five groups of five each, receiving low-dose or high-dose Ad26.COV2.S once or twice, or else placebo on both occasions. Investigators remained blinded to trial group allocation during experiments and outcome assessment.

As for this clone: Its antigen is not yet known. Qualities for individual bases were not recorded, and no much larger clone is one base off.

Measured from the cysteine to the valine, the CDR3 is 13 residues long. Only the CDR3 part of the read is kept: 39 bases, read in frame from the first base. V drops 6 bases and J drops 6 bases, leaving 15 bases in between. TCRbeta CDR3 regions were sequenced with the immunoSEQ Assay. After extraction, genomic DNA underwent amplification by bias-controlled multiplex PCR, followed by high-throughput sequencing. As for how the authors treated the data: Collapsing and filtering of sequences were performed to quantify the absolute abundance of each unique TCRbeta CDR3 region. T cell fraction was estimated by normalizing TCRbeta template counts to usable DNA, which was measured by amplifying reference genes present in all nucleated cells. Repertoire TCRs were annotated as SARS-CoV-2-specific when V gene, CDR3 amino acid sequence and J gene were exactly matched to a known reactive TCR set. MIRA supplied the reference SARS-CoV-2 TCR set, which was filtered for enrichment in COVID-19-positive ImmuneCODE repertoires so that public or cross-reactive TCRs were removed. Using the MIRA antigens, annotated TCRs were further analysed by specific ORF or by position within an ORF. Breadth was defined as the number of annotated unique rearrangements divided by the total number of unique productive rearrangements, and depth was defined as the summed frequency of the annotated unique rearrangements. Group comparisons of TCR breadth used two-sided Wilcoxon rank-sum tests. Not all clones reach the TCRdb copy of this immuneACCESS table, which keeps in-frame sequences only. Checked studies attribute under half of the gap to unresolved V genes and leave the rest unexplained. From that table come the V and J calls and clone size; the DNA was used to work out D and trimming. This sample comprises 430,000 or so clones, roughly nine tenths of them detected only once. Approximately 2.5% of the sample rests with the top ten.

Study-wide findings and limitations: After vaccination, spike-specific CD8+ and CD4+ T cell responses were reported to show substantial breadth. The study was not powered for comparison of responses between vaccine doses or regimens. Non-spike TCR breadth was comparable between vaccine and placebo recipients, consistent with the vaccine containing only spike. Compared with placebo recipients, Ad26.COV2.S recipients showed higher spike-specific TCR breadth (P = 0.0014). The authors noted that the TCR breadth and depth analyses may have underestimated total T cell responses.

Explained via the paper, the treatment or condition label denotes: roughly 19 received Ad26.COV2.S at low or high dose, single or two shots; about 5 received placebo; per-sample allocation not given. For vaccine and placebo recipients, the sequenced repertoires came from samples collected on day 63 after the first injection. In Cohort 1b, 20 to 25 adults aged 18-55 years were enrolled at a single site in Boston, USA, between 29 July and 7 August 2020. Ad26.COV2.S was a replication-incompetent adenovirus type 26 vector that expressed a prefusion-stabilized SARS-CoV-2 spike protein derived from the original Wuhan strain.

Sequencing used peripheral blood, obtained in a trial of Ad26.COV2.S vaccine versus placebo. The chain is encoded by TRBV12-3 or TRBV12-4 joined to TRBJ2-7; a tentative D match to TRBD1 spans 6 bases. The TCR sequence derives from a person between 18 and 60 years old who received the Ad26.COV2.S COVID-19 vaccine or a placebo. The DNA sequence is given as TGTGCCAGCAGCAAAAACACAGGGACCGAGCAGTACGTC. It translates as CASSKNTGTEQYV.